This T cell receptor (beta chain) was documented in a study of blood T cell repertoires in COVID-19. The wider study: Researchers got acute and convalescent COVID-19 samples from the United States, Italy and Spain. T cells, B-cell-depleted T cells, or PBMCs provided the cDNA or gDNA that served as material.

This clone was detected only once. Source study methods: Quantification of nucleated cells was approximated via reference gene primer amplification. Sequenced by immunoSEQ multiplex PCR; TCRdb stores in-frame clones only, minus some. The DNA was the basis for D and trimming; V, J and clone size are from that table. Of 90,000 or so clones listed, approximately 86% are singletons. The sequence was obtained from a man of 80 years or more with active or convalescent COVID-19. Sequenced input: peripheral blood.

The chain's CDR3 is CASGASGRYGELFF. CDR3 bases: TGTGCTAGTGGCGCGAGCGGGAGGTACGGGGAGCTGTTTTTT. The chain combines TRBV12-5 with TRBJ2-2; TRBD2 aligns across 9 bases. The CDR3 covers 14 residues. CDR1 and CDR2 (germline): LGHNT, FRNRAP. V lost 6 bases to trimming and J lost 7 bases; unmatched junction nucleotides: 6. Full variable domain (rest looked up from reference TRBV12-5 and TRBJ2-2): DARVTQTPRHKVTEMGQEVTMRCQPILGHNTVFWYRQTMMQGLELLAYFRNRAPLDDSGMPKDRFSAEMPDATLATLKIQPSEPRDSAVYFCASGASGRYGELFFGEGSRLTVL.